This entry features one T cell receptor beta chain sequence. The data were obtained in a study of blood T cell repertoires in COVID-19. The wider study: The study drew acute and convalescent COVID-19 samples from the United States, Italy and Spain. Sample material is recorded as cDNA or gDNA derived from T cells, B-cell-depleted T cells, or PBMCs.

This CDR3 is built from 12 residues. Germline V gives CDR1 SGHTA, CDR2 FQGNSA. The ends were cut back, 3 bases at V and 13 bases at J, with 10 bases in the middle. In the original processing: Using reference gene primer amplification, nucleated cell counts were estimated. Here immunoSEQ multiplex PCR was the method, and the copy in TCRdb shows in-frame clones only, minus some. Clone size and the V and J calls come from that table; the DNA yielded D and trimming. There are about 120,000 clones in the sample; around nine tenths occur only once, and approximately 1.7% lies in the top ten. The TCR originated in a human donor with active COVID-19. The donor label of this sample is uncertain. The gene calls are TRBV7-2 and TRBJ1-6; D remains unclear. The specimen was peripheral blood. CDR3 DNA: TGTGCCAGCAGCTTCTCTTCGGGGCCCCTCCACTTT. This gives the protein CASSFSSGPLHF.